This T cell receptor (beta chain) was identified during a study of shared clonotypes between healthy human individuals. Findings and limits, study-wide: Expectations were that clonotype sharing among donors would be affected by sequencing depth. Owing to a small donor count, the genetic and exposure-history diversity represented was limited.

Recent vaccinations or acute infections were absent in the healthy HIV-negative adult donors. V gave up 3 bases and J gave up 4 bases; unmatched junction bases: 2. Germline V gives CDR1 MGHDK, CDR2 SYGVNS. The CDR3 has 13 residues. Measured with immunoSEQ multiplex PCR; TCRdb has only the in-frame clones, and not every one. The sample lists 450,000 to 500,000 clones; 78% were seen once. Remarks on this clone: The antigen remains unidentified.

Sequenced: PBMCs. The chain couples TRBV25-1 to TRBJ1-1; 7 bases align to TRBD1. The receptor was isolated from a woman in her 40s in good health. Some clones in this sample may be carry-over from other donors' samples. The CDR3 coding sequence is TGTGCCAGCAGTGAGTACAGGGGCACTGAAGCTTTCTTT. Its translation is CASSEYRGTEAFF.